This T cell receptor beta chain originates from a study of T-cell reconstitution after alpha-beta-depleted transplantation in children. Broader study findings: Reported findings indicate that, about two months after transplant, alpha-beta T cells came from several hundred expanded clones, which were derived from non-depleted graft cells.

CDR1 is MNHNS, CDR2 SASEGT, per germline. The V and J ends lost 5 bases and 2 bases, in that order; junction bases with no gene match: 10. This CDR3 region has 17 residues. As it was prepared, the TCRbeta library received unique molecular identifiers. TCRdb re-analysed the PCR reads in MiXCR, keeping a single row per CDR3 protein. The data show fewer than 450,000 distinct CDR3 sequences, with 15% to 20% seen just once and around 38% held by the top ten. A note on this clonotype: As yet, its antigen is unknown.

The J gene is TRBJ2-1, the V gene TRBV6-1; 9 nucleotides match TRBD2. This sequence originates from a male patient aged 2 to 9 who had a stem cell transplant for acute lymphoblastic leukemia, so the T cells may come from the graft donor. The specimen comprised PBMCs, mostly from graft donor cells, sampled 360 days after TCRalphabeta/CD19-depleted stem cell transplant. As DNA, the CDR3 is TGTGCCAGCAGTCAATTCATAGCGGGAGAGACCTACAATGAGCAGTTCTTC. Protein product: CASSQFIAGETYNEQFF.